A selection of T cell receptor beta chains follows, all from one sample in a study of cytomegalovirus exposure and HLA in healthy donors. Profiling relied on immunoSEQ multiplex PCR, and the TCRdb table lists in-frame clones only, not all of them. Of approximately 89,000 clones detected, about three fifths appear once; the ten largest clones hold 5% to 6.5%. Sequenced: PBMCs. These receptors were taken from a woman aged 25 to 45 in good health and CMV-seropositive. CDR3s include the opening cysteine and the closing phenylalanine or tryptophan. A D gene is named only where the DNA matches it firmly. Not every row has a clone size; where given, it reads once, few, many or a size class.

d_call | clone_size | v_call | cdr3_aa
TRBD1 | few | TRBV14 | CASSHASGQGTPLAKNIQYF
- | - | TRBV28 | CASSSPGENTEAFF
- | - | TRBV27 | CASSLTGGGEAFF
TRBD1 | - | TRBV6-1 | CASSGTGSPGELFF
- | once | TRBV21-1 | CASSKDGAGGKLFF
TRBD1 | - | TRBV28 | CASSLRTGGYPF
- | - | TRBV7-2 | CASTRRGLGSNNEQFF
- | once | TRBV28 | CAGHGRGRPYEQYF
- | - | TRBV18 | CASSPPNGEETQYF
TRBD2 | few | TRBV28 | CAGRSGGSYEQYF
- | - | TRBV7-2 | CATSGTPNSPLHF
TRBD2 | - | TRBV27 | CASSLAAGPPGDTQYF
- | - | TRBV6-5 | CASSYARNTEAFF
- | few | TRBV25-1 | CASSPRAWDNPNTGELFF
TRBD1 | - | TRBV27 | CASTSRGQAGYGYTF
TRBD1 | few | TRBV19 | CASSPQGAAYNEQFF
TRBD1 | - | TRBV4-3 | CASSQPGQGSGYTF
- | - | TRBV18 | CASSTQAFF
TRBD2 | - | TRBV15 | CATSIGRGALTDTQYF
TRBD1 | - | TRBV18 | CASSLRTGVTTNEKLFF
- | - | TRBV6-5 | CASSTGFSGNTIYF
TRBD1 | few | TRBV10-2 | CASSYRGGTEAFF
TRBD2 | - | TRBV6-4 | CASSDGGGTVNEQFF
TRBD1 | - | TRBV4-1 | CASSQGQGFFEKLFF
- | - | TRBV18 | CASSPQRVQETQYF
TRBD2 | - | TRBV9 | CASSARRGDYNEQFF
- | - | TRBV13 | CASSLGGATDTQYF
TRBD2 | - | TRBV7-2 | CASSQGGLAGLTDTQYF
TRBD2 | - | TRBV5-4 | CASSLSGGVTGELFF